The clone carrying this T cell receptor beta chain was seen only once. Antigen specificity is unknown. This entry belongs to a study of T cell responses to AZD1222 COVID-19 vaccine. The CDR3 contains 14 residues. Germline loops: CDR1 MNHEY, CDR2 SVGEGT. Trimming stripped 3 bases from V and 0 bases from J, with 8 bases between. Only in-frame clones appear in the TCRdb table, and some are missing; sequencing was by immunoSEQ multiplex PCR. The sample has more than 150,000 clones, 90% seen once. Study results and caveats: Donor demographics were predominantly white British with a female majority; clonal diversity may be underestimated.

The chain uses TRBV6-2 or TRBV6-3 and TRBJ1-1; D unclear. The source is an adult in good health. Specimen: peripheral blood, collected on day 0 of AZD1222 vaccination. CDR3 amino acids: CASSYGRVNTEAFF. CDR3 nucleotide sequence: TGTGCCAGCAGTTATGGTCGGGTGAACACTGAAGCTTTCTTT.